Listed here are 21 T cell receptor beta chains from one sample, sequenced in a study of early T cells in non-severe SARS-CoV-2 infection. TCRdb analysed the 5' RACE reads with MiXCR anew, one entry per CDR3 protein. The sample has 83,000 or so distinct CDR3 sequences, roughly a tenth seen once. The starting material was whole blood, obtained at baseline. Every receptor here comes from an adult who was a healthcare worker with PCR-confirmed SARS-CoV-2 infection or an uninfected control (not recorded which).

V and J are TRBV24-1 and TRBJ1-3; D is perhaps TRBD1 (5 bases). CDR1 is KGHDR, CDR2 SFDVKD, per germline. The length of the CDR3 is 19 residues. The germline V and J ends were trimmed by 11 bases and 1 base, with 29 bases remaining between them. The CDR3, as DNA: TGTGCCATCCCAGGGCAGGGCGCCCAACCCCTTGCGTCTGGAAACACCATATATTTT. Amino acids: CAIPGQGAQPLASGNTIYF.

This clonotype turned up a few times. This chain connects TRBV27 to TRBJ2-7, with D tentatively TRBD2 (5 bases). This CDR3 has 14 residues. V was shortened by 7 bases and J by 4 bases, with 17 bases between the two germline ends. Germline values: CDR1 MNHEY, CDR2 SMNVEV (reference sequence). CDR3 in amino acids: CASNPLGRDYEQYF. CDR3 sequence (DNA): TGTGCCAGCAATCCACTAGGCCGAGATTACGAGCAGTACTTC.

The sample holds a few counts of this clonotype. In DNA form, the CDR3 reads TGTGCCAGCAGTTCAACCCCTCGTGCTAGCGGGAGTCACGAGCAGTACTTC. Translated: CASSSTPRASGSHEQYF. This chain joins TRBV27 and TRBJ2-7; 10 nucleotides align to TRBD2. The CDR3 contains 17 residues. Looked up from germline, CDR1 is MNHEY and CDR2 is SMNVEV (reference sequence). With 4 bases clipped from V and 5 bases from J, the junction kept 14 bases outside the gene matches.

This chain links TRBV28 with TRBJ2-1; 10 positions match TRBD2. The CDR3 covers 16 residues. The V gene's germline CDR1 is MDHEN and CDR2 SYDVKM. The trim removed 7 bases at V and 0 bases at J, leaving 6 bases unmatched. The CDR3: CASKLAGLLSYNEQFF. CDR3 DNA: TGTGCCAGCAAACTAGCGGGACTCCTCTCCTACAATGAGCAGTTCTTC. The full variable domain, rest sourced from reference TRBV28 and TRBJ2-1, is DVKVTQSSRYLVKRTGEKVFLECVQDMDHENMFWYRQDPGLGLRLIYFSYDVKMKEKGDIPEGYSVSREKKERFSLILESASTNQTSMYLCASKLAGLLSYNEQFFGPGTRLTVL.

There are a few counts of this clonotype. This rearrangement joins TRBV2 to TRBJ1-2; 7 bases map to TRBD1. The CDR3 has 14 residues. Germline V gene data show CDR1 as SNHLY and CDR2 as FYNNEI. J was trimmed by 2 bases and V by 7 bases; bases with no gene match: 7. For the CDR3, the DNA is TGTGCCAGCAAAAGTGCGACAGGGAACTATGGCTACACCTTC. As protein: CASKSATGNYGYTF. The full variable domain, its missing parts supplied by reference TRBV2 and TRBJ1-2, is EPEVTQTPSHQVTQMGQEVILRCVPISNHLYFYWYRQILGQKVEFLVSFYNNEISEKSEIFDDQFSVERPDGSNFTLKIRSTKLEDSAMYFCASKSATGNYGYTFGSGTRLTVV.

The gene calls are TRBV19 and TRBJ2-7, with 8 bases aligning to TRBD1. Germline loops: CDR1 LNHDA, CDR2 SQIVND (reference sequence). The V and J ends lost 5 bases and 3 bases, in that order; junction bases with no gene match: 6. This CDR3 comprises 14 residues. As DNA, the CDR3 is TGTGCCAGTAGTGCCCGGGACAGGTACTACGAGCAGTACTTC. Its translation: CASSARDRYYEQYF.

A single count supports this clonotype. DNA of the CDR3: TGTGCCAGCAGCTTAGGATCCCACTCCACAGATACGCAGTATTTT. It is translated as CASSLGSHSTDTQYF. The chain is built from TRBV7-2 and TRBJ2-3; D gene ambiguous. The V gene's germline CDR1 is SGHTA and CDR2 FQGNSA. The CDR3 length is 15 residues. The V gene lost 1 base and the J gene lost 2 bases, with 10 bases spanning the gap.

This chain connects TRBV7-3 to TRBJ2-6; the match to TRBD2 covers 15 bases. Germline values: CDR1 SGHTA, CDR2 FQGTGA. The CDR3 sequence is 20 residues long. With V trimmed by 1 base and J by 0 bases, 4 bases remained unmatched. The CDR3 nucleotides are TGTGCCAGCAGCTTAAGGGGACTAGCGGGAGGTAGCTCTGGGGCCAACGTCCTGACTTTC. It yields the protein CASSLRGLAGGSSGANVLTF. The variable domain in full, completed from reference TRBV7-3 and TRBJ2-6, reads GAGVSQTPSNKVTEKGKYVELRCDPISGHTALYWYRQSLGQGPEFLIYFQGTGAADDSGLPNDRFFAVRPEGSVSTLKIQRTERGDSAVYLCASSLRGLAGGSSGANVLTFGAGSRLTVL.

A word on this clonotype: A much larger clone sits a single nucleotide away, making a read error possible. This chain connects TRBV3-1 to TRBJ2-7; D is uncertain. From germline, CDR1 is LGHDT and CDR2 YNNKEL (reference sequence). V lost 5 bases to trimming and J lost 3 bases, with 5 bases between them. The CDR3 loop spans 11 amino acids. The CDR3: CASSFYYEQYF. CDR3 nucleotide sequence: TGTGCCAGCAGCTTCTACTACGAGCAGTACTTC.

This clonotype has ten or more counts. The chain uses TRBV25-1 and TRBJ1-5; TRBD1 is a possible D gene (6 bases). Per germline, CDR1 MGHDK and CDR2 SYGVNS. This CDR3 is built from 16 residues. Trimming took 4 bases from V and 3 from J, leaving 16 bases between them. CDR3: CASSATGGDINQPQHF. In DNA form, the CDR3 reads TGTGCCAGCAGTGCCACCGGCGGGGACATCAATCAGCCCCAGCATTTT.

This chain connects TRBV6-4 to TRBJ2-2; TRBD2 matches 7 bases. CDR3 length: 16 residues. V gave up 3 bases and J gave up 5 bases; unmatched junction bases: 9. CDR1 is MRHNA, CDR2 SNTAGT, per germline. CDR3 bases: TGTGCCAGCAGTGAATCGACGGGAGGAGGGACCGGGGAGCTGTTTTTT. It codes for CASSESTGGGTGELFF.

This clonotype was picked up a small number of times. CDR3: CASSEASNTGELFF. CDR3 in DNA: TGTGCCAGCAGTGAGGCGAGTAACACCGGGGAGCTGTTTTTT. The chain carries TRBV2 and TRBJ2-2; D uncertain. Germline CDR1 reads SNHLY; CDR2 reads FYNNEI. V was shortened by 3 bases and J by 2 bases, with 7 bases between the two germline ends. The CDR3 covers 14 residues.

The rearrangement links TRBV7-2 to TRBJ2-5; D remains unclear. The CDR3 is 14 amino acids. Trimming removed 4 bases from V and 1 base from J, with 10 bases in between. Germline assignment: CDR1 SGHTA and CDR2 FQGNSA. CDR3 DNA: TGTGCCAGCAGCTCGGTTGGGCCCCAAGAGACCCAGTACTTC. Translating it yields CASSSVGPQETQYF.

In this sample, this clonotype turned up many times. This sequence joins TRBV20-1 and TRBJ2-7; tentative D call: TRBD1 (8 bases). The CDR3 extends over 13 amino acids. CDR1 and CDR2 from the germline V gene are DFQATT and SNEGSKA (reference sequence). Trimming took 6 bases from V and 3 from J, leaving 15 bases between them. In DNA form, the CDR3 reads TGCAGTGCAGGGGGGGGACAGGTCTACGAGCAGTACTTC. Amino acids: CSAGGGQVYEQYF.

The chain recombines TRBV14 with TRBJ1-6; the D is unclear. The length of the CDR3 is 14 residues. The germline CDR1 and CDR2 sequences are SGHDN and FVKESK. V gave up 1 base and J gave up 7 bases, with 8 bases separating them. In nucleotides, the CDR3 is TGTGCCAGCAGCCAAGGGCAGCGAAATTCACCCCTCCACTTT. It is translated as CASSQGQRNSPLHF.

The chain combines TRBV4-1 with TRBJ2-3, with D possibly matching TRBD2 (6 bases). The germline gives CDR1 MGHRA, CDR2 YSYEKL. The CDR3 consists of 15 residues. V lost 0 bases and J lost 6, with 13 bases in between. The CDR3 sequence is CASSQDGASADTQYF. The CDR3 nucleotides read TGCGCCAGCAGCCAAGATGGAGCTAGCGCGGATACGCAGTATTTT.

V is TRBV2 and J is TRBJ1-6; D unresolved. CDR1 SNHLY and CDR2 FYNNEI come from the germline V gene. The CDR3 totals 12 residues. Trimming pared 3 bases from V and 8 bases from J, leaving 5 bases between. The CDR3 DNA is TGTGCCAGCAGTGATTGGGATTCACCCCTCCACTTT. The encoded protein is CASSDWDSPLHF.

This clonotype was seen ten or more times. The CDR3 is CASSSHGDTEAFF. As DNA, the CDR3 is TGTGCCAGCAGCTCTCACGGGGACACTGAAGCTTTCTTT. The rearrangement joins TRBV3-1 to TRBJ1-1; D is undetermined. This CDR3 comprises 13 residues. Trimming left V 5 bases short and J 3 bases short, with 10 bases between. Germline lookup yields CDR1 LGHDT and CDR2 YNNKEL (reference sequence).

The sample holds many counts of this clonotype. The chain employs TRBV15 and TRBJ2-5, with 7 bases aligning to TRBD2. Per germline, CDR1 LNHNV and CDR2 YYDKDF (reference sequence). There are 15 residues in the CDR3. Trimming at V came to 2 bases and at J to 4 bases, leaving 7 bases not matched to a gene. CDR3 in amino acids: CATSRSGGSAETQYF. The CDR3 region has the DNA TGTGCCACCAGCAGATCCGGGGGGTCAGCAGAGACCCAGTACTTC.

This clonotype was seen a few times. The genes are TRBV5-1 and TRBJ2-5; no firm D call. This CDR3 is built from 14 residues. Trimming removed 4 bases at V and 0 bases at J, with 10 bases between. CDR1 SGHRS and CDR2 YFSETQ come from the germline V gene. The CDR3 spells CASSIQNYQETQYF. CDR3 sequence (DNA): TGCGCCAGCAGCATACAGAACTACCAAGAGACCCAGTACTTC.

This clonotype occurred many times. The rearrangement links TRBV18 to TRBJ1-3, with a tentative D call TRBD1 (6 bases). Per the germline V gene, CDR1 is KGHSH and CDR2 is LQKENI. Trimming stripped 3 bases from V and 2 bases from J, with 8 bases between. The CDR3 contains 14 residues. CDR3 loop: CASSPDSPGNTIYF. CDR3 bases: TGTGCCAGCTCACCGGACAGCCCTGGAAACACCATATATTTT.